This entry lists 20 T cell receptor beta chains sequenced from one sample in a study of shared clonotypes between healthy human individuals. CD8 cells regarded as naive lacked CD45RO, were positively chosen for CCR7, and omitted terminally differentiated effector memory CD45RA+ cells. Clones were read by immunoSEQ multiplex PCR, and TCRdb kept only the in-frame ones, dropping some. The table lists about 2.2 million clones, about 93% of them singletons, with about 1.5% in the top ten. Source material: naive CD8+ T cells from PBMCs. These receptor sequences come from a man between 18 and 35 years old in good health. Some clones in this sample may be carry-over from other donors' samples.

The J gene is TRBJ1-2, the V gene TRBV19, with 10 bases lining up with TRBD1. CDR3 length: 16 amino acids. Germline CDR1 and CDR2: LNHDA and SQIVND (reference sequence). V lost 7 bases, J lost 3 bases, and 11 bases stayed unmatched. Here the CDR3 DNA reads TGTGCCAGTACCCCCGGGACAGGGGAAGCCCACTATGGCTACACCTTC. It translates to CASTPGTGEAHYGYTF.

This clone was observed a single time. The V and J genes are TRBV6-5 and TRBJ2-1; D perhaps matches TRBD1 (5 bases). Trimming took off 6 bases at V and 2 bases at J, with 14 bases between the two ends. The CDR3 runs 15 residues. CDR1 and CDR2 from the germline V gene are MNHEY and SVGAGI. The CDR3 DNA is TGTGCCAGCAGCGACCTACAGGTCCCCTACAATGAGCAGTTCTTC. It codes for CASSDLQVPYNEQFF.

Only one count was recorded for this clone. This chain connects TRBV4-3 to TRBJ2-7; D not resolved. Germline V gives CDR1 LGHNA, CDR2 YSLEER. Trimming removed 1 base at V and 0 bases at J, with 7 bases between. CDR3 length: 14 amino acids. Here the CDR3 DNA reads TGCGCCAGCAGCCAAGGCGCGTACTCCTACGAGCAGTACTTC. Residues: CASSQGAYSYEQYF.

V gene TRBV7-2 combines with J gene TRBJ1-2; 9 bases match TRBD1. V was pared by 3 bases and J by 7 bases, with 12 bases of the junction left unmatched. Germline V gene sequence: CDR1 SGHTA, CDR2 FQGNSA. CDR3 length: 16 residues. CDR3 DNA: TGTGCCAGCAGCTTTACCGGGACAGGGTCCCTCGGTGGCTACACCTTC. Translating gives CASSFTGTGSLGGYTF.

This clone came up once. This chain uses TRBV5-1 with TRBJ1-2; possibly TRBD1 for D (5 bases). In germline, CDR1 is SGHRS, CDR2 YFSETQ. CDR3 length: 14 residues. Between the trimmed V and J ends, which lost 4 bases and 4 bases, there was a span of 14 bases. DNA for the CDR3: TGCGCCAGCAGCCCAGGGATTGATGGCTATGGCTACACCTTC. It translates to CASSPGIDGYGYTF.

The gene calls are TRBV15 and TRBJ2-7; TRBD2 aligns across 8 bases. Trimming removed 5 bases from V and 5 bases from J; junction bases left unmatched: 20. The germline V gene has CDR1 LNHNV and CDR2 YYDKDF (reference sequence). The CDR3 runs to 18 residues. The CDR3 DNA follows: TGTGCCACCAGCGGGGGATACGGGACTAGTCACCGCAGAGACGAGCAGTACTTC. Translated, it gives CATSGGYGTSHRRDEQYF. The variable domain in full, completed from reference TRBV15 and TRBJ2-7, reads DAMVIQNPRYQVTQFGKPVTLSCSQTLNHNVMYWYQQKSSQAPKLLFHYYDKDFNNEADTPDNFQSRRPNTSFCFLDIRSPGLGDTAMYLCATSGGYGTSHRRDEQYFGPGTRLTVT.

Turning to this clone: Other DNA sequences in the sample encode the same CDR3. This chain uses TRBV5-1 with TRBJ2-7, with D perhaps given as TRBD1 or TRBD2 (5 bases each). CDR1 and CDR2 from the germline V gene are SGHRS and YFSETQ. Trimming shortened V by 0 bases and J by 4 bases, and 8 bases separated the two germline ends. The CDR3 loop spans 13 amino acids. The CDR3 DNA reads as TGCGCCAGCAGCTTGGGAGGGGAATACGAGCAGTACTTC. Translated: CASSLGGEYEQYF.

The rearrangement uses TRBV11-2 and TRBJ2-3; 7 nucleotides agree with TRBD2. Germline V gene lookup returns CDR1 SGHAT and CDR2 FQNNGV. This CDR3 contains 17 residues. Trimming at V came to 5 bases and at J to 0 bases, leaving 11 bases not matched to a gene. The CDR3 DNA sequence: TGTGCCAGCAGCCACCCCTTACTAGCGAGTAGCACAGATACGCAGTATTTT. This encodes CASSHPLLASSTDTQYF.

This chain joins TRBV25-1 and TRBJ1-2, with D tentatively TRBD1 (5 bases). V lost 3 bases and J 7 bases, leaving 12 bases between the germline ends. The CDR3 has 13 residues. Germline V CDR1 and CDR2: MGHDK, SYGVNS. CDR3 amino acids: CASSESGLRGYTF. CDR3 nucleotide sequence: TGTGCCAGCAGTGAGTCAGGGTTGCGTGGCTACACCTTC.

The chain couples TRBV15 to TRBJ2-3; TRBD2 aligns across 11 bases. This CDR3 has 17 amino acids. In germline, CDR1 is LNHNV, CDR2 YYDKDF (reference sequence). The J segment lost 0 bases and the V segment lost 5 bases, leaving 7 bases of the junction unmatched. The CDR3 here is CATSPRRTSGSTDTQYF. CDR3 bases: TGTGCCACCAGCCCACGCCGGACTAGCGGGAGCACAGATACGCAGTATTTT.

This chain connects TRBV7-2 to TRBJ2-3; TRBD2 aligns across 10 bases. Germline V CDR1 and CDR2: SGHTA, FQGNSA. The CDR3 runs to 19 residues. V lost 2 bases to trimming and J lost 6 bases; unmatched junction nucleotides: 17. CDR3 sequence (DNA): TGTGCCAGCAGCTTAAAAGTCCGGCGATCCCTAGCGGGAGCGGATACGCAGTATTTT. Translating gives CASSLKVRRSLAGADTQYF.

The chain employs TRBV6-5 and TRBJ1-1; D is possibly TRBD1 (5 bases). Germline V gene data show CDR1 as MNHEY and CDR2 as SVGAGI. The CDR3 extends over 15 amino acids. Trimming removed 3 bases from V and 4 bases from J, with 15 bases in between. In nucleotides, the CDR3 is TGTGCCAGCAGTTATCTTGTTGGGGGGGGCACTGAAGCTTTCTTT. Translated: CASSYLVGGGTEAFF.

This clone came up once. This chain connects TRBV5-1 to TRBJ2-6; the match to TRBD2 covers 12 bases. V lost 4 bases to trimming and J lost 4 bases; unmatched junction nucleotides: 15. The germline V gene has CDR1 SGHRS and CDR2 YFSETQ. CDR3 size: 20 residues. CDR3 residues: CASSQPPHGLAGSGANVLTF. CDR3 DNA: TGCGCCAGCAGCCAGCCCCCCCATGGACTAGCGGGATCCGGGGCCAACGTCCTGACTTTC. Combining the CDR3 with reference TRBV5-1 and TRBJ2-6 gives the whole variable domain KAGVTQTPRYLIKTRGQQVTLSCSPISGHRSVSWYQQTPGQGLQFLFEYFSETQRNKGNFPGRFSGRQFSNSRSEMNVSTLELGDSALYLCASSQPPHGLAGSGANVLTFGAGSRLTVL.

The gene calls are TRBV27 and TRBJ1-5; 8 bases are shared with TRBD1. The ends lost 2 bases at V and 3 bases at J; junction bases unmatched: 6. This CDR3 is 16 amino acids long. In germline, CDR1 is MNHEY, CDR2 SMNVEV (reference sequence). The CDR3 here is CASSLNRGGPNQPQHF. CDR3 bases: TGTGCCAGCAGTTTAAACAGGGGGGGCCCCAATCAGCCCCAGCATTTT.

The rearrangement joins TRBV5-1 to TRBJ2-1; D is undetermined. This CDR3 has 14 amino acids. V was trimmed by 4 bases and J by 2 bases, leaving 10 bases between them. Germline V lookup: CDR1 SGHRS, CDR2 YFSETQ. This chain's CDR3 is CASSADGPYNEQFF. The DNA for the CDR3 is TGCGCCAGCAGCGCGGACGGACCCTACAATGAGCAGTTCTTC.

About this clone itself: The same CDR3 arises from other DNA sequences in this sample as well. V and J are TRBV9 and TRBJ2-3; D not resolved. Germline CDR1 reads SGDLS; CDR2 reads YYNGEE. The V end lost 0 bases, the J end lost 0 bases, and 8 bases lay between the germline ends. This CDR3 region has 15 residues. This chain's CDR3 is CASSVGLASTDTQYF. For the CDR3, the DNA is TGTGCCAGCAGCGTAGGGCTCGCTAGCACAGATACGCAGTATTTT.

This chain connects TRBV7-6 to TRBJ2-7; 9 bases map to TRBD1. The V gene's germline CDR1 is SGHVS and CDR2 FNYEAQ. This CDR3 contains 15 residues. J gave up 3 bases and V 1 base, and 4 bases lay outside the gene matches. CDR3 DNA sequence: TGTGCCAGCAGCTTAGAGACAGGGGGGAACTACGAGCAGTACTTC. It is translated as CASSLETGGNYEQYF.

This clone was recorded a few times. In the same sample, other DNA sequences code for this CDR3. CDR3 sequence (DNA): TGTGCCATCCGGGACAGCACCTACGAGCAGTACTTC. Translating it yields CAIRDSTYEQYF. The rearrangement joins TRBV10-3 to TRBJ2-7, with TRBD1 matching over 7 bases. The CDR3 is 12 amino acids. After removal of 8 bases from V and 2 bases from J, the junction contained 3 bases not matched to a gene. Germline V CDR1 and CDR2: ENHRY, SYGVKD.

This clone was detected only a few times. The chain joins TRBV27 to TRBJ2-2; the D call may be TRBD1 or TRBD2 (5 bases each). The ends were cut back, 0 bases at V and 6 bases at J, with 8 bases in the middle. This CDR3 is built from 14 residues. Germline values: CDR1 MNHEY, CDR2 SMNVEV (reference sequence). CDR3 DNA: TGTGCCAGCAGTTTATCGAGGGGTCCCGGGGAGCTGTTTTTT. As protein: CASSLSRGPGELFF.

This chain connects TRBV30 to TRBJ2-1, with TRBD2 matching 10 bases. The germline CDR1 and CDR2 sequences are GTSNPN and SVGIG (reference sequence). Unmatched junction bases numbered 12, after V lost 2 bases and J lost 8 bases. This CDR3 spans 16 amino acids. CDR3 nucleotide sequence: TGTGCCTGGAGTCCCCTATGGCTAGCGGGAGTCGATGAGCAGTTCTTC. Protein product: CAWSPLWLAGVDEQFF.